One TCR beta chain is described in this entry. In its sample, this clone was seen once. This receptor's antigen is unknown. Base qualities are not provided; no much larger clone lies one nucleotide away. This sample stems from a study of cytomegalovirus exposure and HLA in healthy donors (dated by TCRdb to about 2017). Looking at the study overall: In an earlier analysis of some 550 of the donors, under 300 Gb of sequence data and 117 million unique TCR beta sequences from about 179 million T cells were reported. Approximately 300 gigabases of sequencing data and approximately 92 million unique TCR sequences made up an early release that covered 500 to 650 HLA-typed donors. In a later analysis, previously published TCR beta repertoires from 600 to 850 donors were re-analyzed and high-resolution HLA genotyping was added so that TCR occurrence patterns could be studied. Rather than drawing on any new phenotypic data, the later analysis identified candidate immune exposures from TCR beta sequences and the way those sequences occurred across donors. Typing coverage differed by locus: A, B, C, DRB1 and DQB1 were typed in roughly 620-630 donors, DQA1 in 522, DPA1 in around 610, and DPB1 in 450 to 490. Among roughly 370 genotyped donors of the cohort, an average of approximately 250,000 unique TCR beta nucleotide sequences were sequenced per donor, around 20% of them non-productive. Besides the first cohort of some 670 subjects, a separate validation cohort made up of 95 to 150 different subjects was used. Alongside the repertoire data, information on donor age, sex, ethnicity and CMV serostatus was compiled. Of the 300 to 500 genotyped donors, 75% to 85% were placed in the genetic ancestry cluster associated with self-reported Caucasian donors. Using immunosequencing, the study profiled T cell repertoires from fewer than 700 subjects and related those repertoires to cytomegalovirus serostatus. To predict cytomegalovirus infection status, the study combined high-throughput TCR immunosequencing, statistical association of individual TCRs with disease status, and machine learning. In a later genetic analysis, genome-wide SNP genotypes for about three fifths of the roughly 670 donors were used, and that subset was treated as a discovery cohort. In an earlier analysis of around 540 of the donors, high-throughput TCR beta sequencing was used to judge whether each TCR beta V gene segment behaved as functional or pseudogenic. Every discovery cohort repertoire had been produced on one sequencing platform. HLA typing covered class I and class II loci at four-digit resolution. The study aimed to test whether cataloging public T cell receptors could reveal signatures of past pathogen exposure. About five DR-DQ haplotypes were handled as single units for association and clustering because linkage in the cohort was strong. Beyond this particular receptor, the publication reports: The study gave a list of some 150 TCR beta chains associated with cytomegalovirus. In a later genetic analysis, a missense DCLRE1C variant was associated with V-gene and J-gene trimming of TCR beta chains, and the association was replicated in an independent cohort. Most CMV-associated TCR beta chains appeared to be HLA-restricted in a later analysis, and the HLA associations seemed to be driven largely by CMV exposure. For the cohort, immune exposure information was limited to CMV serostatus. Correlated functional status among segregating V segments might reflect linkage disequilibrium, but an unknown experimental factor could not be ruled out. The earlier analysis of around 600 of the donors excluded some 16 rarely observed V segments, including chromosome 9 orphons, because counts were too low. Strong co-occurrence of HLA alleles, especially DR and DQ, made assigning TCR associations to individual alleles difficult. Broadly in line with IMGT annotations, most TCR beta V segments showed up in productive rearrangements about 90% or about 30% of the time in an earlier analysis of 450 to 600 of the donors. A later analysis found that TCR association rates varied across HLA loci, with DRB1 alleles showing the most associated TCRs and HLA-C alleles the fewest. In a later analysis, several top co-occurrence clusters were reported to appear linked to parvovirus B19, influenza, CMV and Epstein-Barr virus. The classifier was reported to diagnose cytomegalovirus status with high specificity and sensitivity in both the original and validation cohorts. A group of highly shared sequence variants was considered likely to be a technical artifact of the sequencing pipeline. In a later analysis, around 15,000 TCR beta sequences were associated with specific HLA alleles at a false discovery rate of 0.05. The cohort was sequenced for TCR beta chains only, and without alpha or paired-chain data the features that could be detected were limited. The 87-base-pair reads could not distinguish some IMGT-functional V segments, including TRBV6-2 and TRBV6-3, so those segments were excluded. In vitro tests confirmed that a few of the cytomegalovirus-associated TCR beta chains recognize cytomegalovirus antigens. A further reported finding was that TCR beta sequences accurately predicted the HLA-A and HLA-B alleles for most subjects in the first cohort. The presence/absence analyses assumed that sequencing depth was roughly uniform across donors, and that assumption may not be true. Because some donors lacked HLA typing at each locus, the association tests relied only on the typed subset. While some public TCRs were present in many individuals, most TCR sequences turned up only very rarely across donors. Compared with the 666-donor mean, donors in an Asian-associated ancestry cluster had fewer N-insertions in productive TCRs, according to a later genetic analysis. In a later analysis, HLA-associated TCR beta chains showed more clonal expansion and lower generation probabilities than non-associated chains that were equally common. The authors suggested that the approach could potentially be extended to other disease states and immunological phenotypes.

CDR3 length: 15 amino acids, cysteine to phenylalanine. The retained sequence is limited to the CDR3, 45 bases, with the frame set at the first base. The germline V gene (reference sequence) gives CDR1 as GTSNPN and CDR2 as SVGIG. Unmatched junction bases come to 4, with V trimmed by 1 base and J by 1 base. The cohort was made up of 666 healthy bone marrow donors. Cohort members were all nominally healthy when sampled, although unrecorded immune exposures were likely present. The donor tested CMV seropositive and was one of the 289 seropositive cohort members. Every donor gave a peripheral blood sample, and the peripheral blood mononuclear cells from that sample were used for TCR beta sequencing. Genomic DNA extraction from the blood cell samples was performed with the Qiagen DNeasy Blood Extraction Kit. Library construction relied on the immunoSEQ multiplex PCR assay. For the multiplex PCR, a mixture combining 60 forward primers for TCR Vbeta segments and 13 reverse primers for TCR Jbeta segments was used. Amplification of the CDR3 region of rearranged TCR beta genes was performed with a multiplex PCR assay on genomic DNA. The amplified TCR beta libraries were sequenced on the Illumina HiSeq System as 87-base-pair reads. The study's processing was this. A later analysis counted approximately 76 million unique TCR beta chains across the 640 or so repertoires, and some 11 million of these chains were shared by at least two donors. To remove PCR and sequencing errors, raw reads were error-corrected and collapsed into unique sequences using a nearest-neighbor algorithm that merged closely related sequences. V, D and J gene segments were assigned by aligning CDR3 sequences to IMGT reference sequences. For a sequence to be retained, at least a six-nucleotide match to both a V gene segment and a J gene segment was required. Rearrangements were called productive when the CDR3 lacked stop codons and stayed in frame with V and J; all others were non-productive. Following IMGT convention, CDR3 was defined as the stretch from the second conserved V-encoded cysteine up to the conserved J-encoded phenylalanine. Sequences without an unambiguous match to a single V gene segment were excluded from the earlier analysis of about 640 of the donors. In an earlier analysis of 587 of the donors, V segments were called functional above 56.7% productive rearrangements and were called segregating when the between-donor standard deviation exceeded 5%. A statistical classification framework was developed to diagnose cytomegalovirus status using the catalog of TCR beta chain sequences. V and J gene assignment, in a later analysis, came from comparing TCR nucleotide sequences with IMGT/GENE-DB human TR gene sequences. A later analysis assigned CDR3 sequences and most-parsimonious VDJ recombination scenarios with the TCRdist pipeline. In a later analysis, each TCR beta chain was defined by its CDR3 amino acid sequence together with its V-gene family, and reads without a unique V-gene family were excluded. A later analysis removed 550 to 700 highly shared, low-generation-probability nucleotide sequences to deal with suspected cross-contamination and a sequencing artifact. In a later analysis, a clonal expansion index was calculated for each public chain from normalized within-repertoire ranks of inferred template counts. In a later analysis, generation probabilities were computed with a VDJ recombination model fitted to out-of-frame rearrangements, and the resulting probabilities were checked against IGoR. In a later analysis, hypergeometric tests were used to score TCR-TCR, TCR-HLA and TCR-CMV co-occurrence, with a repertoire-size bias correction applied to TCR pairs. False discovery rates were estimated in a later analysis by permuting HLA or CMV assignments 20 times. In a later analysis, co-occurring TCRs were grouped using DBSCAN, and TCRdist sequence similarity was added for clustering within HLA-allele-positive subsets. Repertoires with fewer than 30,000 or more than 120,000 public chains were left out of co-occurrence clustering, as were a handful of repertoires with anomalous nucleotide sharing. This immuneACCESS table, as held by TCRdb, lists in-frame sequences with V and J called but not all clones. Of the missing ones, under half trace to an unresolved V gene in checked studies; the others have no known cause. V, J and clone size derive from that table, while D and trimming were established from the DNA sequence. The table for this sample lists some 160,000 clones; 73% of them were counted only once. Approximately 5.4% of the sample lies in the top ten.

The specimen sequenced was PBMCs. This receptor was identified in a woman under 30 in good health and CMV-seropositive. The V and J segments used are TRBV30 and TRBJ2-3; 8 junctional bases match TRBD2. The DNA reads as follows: TGTGCCTGGAGTGAGGGTAGCGGGGGCACAGATACGCAGTATTTT. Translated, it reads CAWSEGSGGTDTQYF.